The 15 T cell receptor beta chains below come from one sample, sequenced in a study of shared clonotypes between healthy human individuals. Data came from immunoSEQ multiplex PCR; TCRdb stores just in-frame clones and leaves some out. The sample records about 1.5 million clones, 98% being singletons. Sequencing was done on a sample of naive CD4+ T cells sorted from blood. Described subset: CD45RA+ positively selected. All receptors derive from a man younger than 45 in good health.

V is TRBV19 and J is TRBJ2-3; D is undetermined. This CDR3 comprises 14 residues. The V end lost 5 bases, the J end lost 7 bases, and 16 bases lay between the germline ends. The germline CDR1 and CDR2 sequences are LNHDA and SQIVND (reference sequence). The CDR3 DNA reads TGTGCCAGTAGTGTGGGGTCGGCTTCAAATACGCAGTATTTT. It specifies CASSVGSASNTQYF.

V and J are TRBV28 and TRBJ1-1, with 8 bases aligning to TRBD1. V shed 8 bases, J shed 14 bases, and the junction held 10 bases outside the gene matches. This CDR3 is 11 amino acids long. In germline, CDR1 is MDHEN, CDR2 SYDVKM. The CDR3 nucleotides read TGTGCCAGCGATAACAGGACAGGGCCATTCTTT. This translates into CASDNRTGPFF. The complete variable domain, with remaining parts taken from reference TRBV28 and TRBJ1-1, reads DVKVTQSSRYLVKRTGEKVFLECVQDMDHENMFWYRQDPGLGLRLIYFSYDVKMKEKGDIPEGYSVSREKKERFSLILESASTNQTSMYLCASDNRTGPFFGQGTRLTVV.

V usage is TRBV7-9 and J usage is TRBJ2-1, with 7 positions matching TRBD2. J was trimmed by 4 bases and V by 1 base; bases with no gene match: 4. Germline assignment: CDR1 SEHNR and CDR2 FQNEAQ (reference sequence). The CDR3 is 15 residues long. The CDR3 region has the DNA TGTGCCAGCAGCTTAGGGGCTAGCGGTTACAATGAGCAGTTCTTC. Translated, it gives CASSLGASGYNEQFF.

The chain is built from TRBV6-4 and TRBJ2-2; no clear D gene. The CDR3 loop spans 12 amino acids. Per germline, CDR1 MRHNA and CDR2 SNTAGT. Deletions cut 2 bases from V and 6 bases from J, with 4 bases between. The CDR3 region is CASSDGAGELFF. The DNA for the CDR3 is TGTGCCAGCAGTGACGGTGCCGGGGAGCTGTTTTTT.

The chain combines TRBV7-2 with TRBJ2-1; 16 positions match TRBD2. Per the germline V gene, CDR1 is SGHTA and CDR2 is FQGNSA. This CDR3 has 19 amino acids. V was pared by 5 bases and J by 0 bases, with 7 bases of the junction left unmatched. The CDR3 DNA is TGTGCCAGCAGCCTGGGACTAGCGGGAGGGCCGAGCTCCTACAATGAGCAGTTCTTC. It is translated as CASSLGLAGGPSSYNEQFF.

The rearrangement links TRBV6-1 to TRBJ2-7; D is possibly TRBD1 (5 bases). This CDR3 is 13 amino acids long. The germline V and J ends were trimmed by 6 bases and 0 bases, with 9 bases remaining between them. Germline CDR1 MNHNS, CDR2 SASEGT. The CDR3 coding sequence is TGTGCCAGCAGAGGGGTGAGCTCCTACGAGCAGTACTTC. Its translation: CASRGVSSYEQYF.

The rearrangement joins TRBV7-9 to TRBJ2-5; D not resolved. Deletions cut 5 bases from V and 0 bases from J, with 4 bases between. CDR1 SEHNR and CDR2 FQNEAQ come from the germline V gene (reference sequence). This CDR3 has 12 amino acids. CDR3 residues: CASSLYQETQYF. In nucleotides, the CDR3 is TGTGCCAGCAGCCTGTACCAAGAGACCCAGTACTTC.

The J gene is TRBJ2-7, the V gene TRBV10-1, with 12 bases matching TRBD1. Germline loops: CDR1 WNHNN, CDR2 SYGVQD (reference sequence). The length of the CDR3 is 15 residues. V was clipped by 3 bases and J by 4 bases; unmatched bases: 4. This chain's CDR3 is CASSDRDRGLYEQYF. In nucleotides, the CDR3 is TGCGCCAGCAGTGACCGGGACAGGGGGCTGTACGAGCAGTACTTC.

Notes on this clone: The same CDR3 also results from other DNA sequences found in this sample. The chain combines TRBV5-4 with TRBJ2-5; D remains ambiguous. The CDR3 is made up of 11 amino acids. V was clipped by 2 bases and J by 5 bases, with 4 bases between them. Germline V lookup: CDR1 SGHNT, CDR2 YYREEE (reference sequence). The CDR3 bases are TGTGCCAGCAGCTTCTTGGAGACCCAGTACTTC. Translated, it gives CASSFLETQYF.

DNA of the CDR3: TGTGCCAGCAGTTACCGGGACCCCTCCAATGAGCAGTTCTTC. Translation gives CASSYRDPSNEQFF. The chain carries TRBV6-5 and TRBJ2-1; D may correspond to TRBD1 or TRBD2 (5 bases each). Trimming pared 2 bases from V and 6 bases from J, leaving 11 bases between. This CDR3 is 14 amino acids long. CDR1 is MNHEY, CDR2 SVGAGI, per germline.

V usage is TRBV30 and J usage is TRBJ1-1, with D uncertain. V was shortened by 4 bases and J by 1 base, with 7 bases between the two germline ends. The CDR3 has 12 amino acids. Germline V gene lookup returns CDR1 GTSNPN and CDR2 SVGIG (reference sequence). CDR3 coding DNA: TGTGCCTGGAACAGCCGGAACACTGAAGCTTTCTTT. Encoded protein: CAWNSRNTEAFF.

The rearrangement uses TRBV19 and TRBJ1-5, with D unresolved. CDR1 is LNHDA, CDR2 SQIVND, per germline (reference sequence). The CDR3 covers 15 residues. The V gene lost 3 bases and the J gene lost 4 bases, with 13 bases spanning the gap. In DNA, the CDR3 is TGTGCCAGTAGTATTTCAGACATGGGAAATCAGCCCCAGCATTTT. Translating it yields CASSISDMGNQPQHF. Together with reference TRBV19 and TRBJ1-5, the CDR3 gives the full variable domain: DGGITQSPKYLFRKEGQNVTLSCEQNLNHDAMYWYRQDPGQGLRLIYYSQIVNDFQKGDIAEGYSVSREKKESFPLTVTSAQKNPTAFYLCASSISDMGNQPQHFGDGTRLSIL.

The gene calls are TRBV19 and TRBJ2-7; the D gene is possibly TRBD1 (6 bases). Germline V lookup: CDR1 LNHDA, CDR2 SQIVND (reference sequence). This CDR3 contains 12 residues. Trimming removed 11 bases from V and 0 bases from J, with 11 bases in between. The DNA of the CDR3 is TGTGCCTGGTACAGGGACTCCTACGAGCAGTACTTC. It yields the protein CAWYRDSYEQYF.

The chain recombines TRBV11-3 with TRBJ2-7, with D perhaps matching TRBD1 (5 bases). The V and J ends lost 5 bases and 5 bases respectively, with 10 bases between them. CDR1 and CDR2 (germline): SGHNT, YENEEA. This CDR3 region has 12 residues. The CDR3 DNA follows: TGTGCCAGCAGCCTCGGACACGACGAGCAGTACTTC. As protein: CASSLGHDEQYF.

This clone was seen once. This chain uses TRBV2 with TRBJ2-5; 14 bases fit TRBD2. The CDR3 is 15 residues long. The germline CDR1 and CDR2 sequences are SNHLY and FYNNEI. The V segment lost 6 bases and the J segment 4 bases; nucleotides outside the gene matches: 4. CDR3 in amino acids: CASRGTSGRRETQYF. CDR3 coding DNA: TGTGCCAGCAGAGGGACTAGCGGGAGAAGAGAGACCCAGTACTTC.